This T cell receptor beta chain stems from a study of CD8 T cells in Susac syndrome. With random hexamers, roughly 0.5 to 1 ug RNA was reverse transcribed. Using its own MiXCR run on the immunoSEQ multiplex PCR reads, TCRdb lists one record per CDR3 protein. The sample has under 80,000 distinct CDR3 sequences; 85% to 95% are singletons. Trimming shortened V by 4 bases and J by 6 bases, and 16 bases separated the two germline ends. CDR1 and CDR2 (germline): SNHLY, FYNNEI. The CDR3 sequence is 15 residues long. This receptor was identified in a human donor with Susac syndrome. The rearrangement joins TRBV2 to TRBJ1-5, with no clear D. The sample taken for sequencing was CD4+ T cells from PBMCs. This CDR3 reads CASSGGLISGQPQHF. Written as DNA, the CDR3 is TGTGCCAGCAGTGGAGGTCTAATTTCTGGTCAGCCCCAGCATTTT.